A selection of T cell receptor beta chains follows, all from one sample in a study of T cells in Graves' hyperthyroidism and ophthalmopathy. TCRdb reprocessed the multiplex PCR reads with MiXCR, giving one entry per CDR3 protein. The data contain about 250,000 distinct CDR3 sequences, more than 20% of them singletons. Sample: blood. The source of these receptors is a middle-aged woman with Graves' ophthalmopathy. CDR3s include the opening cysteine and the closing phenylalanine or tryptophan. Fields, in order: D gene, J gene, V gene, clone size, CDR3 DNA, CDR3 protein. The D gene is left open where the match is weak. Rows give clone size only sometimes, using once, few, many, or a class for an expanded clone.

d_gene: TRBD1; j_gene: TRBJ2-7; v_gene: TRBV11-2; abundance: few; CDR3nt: TGTGCCAGCAGCCAATCTACCGGGACAGGTTCCTACGAGCAGTACTTC; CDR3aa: CASSQSTGTGSYEQYF
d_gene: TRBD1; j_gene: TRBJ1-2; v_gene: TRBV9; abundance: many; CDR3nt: TGTGCCAGTACTAAACCCGGGACAGGCAACTATGGCTACACCTTC; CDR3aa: CASTKPGTGNYGYTF
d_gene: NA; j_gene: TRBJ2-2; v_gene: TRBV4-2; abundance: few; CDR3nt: TGTGCCAGCAGCCCCGGGACCAAGGCCACCGGGGAGCTGTTTTTT; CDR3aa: CASSPGTKATGELFF
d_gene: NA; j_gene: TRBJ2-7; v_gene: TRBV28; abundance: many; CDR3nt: TGTGCCAGCAGTTCAAGAGGCAGTTACGAGCAGTACTTC; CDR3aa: CASSSRGSYEQYF
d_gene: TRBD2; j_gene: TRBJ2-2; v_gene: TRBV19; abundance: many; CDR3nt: TGTGCCAGTAGTATGCTAGCGGGAGGGCCTTCCGGGGAGCTGTTTTTT; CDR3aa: CASSMLAGGPSGELFF
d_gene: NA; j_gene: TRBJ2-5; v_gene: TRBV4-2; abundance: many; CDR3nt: TGTGCCAGCAGCCAAGAAGTAGGAGAGACCCAGTACTTC; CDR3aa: CASSQEVGETQYF
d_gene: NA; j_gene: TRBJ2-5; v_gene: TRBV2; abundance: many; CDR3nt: TGTGCCAGCAGAGCCACCGCAGGGGCTCCACAAGAGACCCAGTACTTC; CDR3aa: CASRATAGAPQETQYF
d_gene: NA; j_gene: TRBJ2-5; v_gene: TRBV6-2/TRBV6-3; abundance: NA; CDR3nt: TGTGCCAGCATCAACGGGGAAAGACATGCCGTGGATACCCAGTACTTC; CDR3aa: CASINGERHAVDTQYF
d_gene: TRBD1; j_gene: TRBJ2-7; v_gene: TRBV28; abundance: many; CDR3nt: TGTGCCAGCAGTTCGATTTTGACCGGGACAGCCTCCTACGAGCAGTACTTC; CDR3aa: CASSSILTGTASYEQYF
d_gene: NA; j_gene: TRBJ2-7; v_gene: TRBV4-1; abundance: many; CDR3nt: TGCGCCAGCGCCGAAACGGGGGGCTATGAGCAGTACTTC; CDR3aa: CASAETGGYEQYF
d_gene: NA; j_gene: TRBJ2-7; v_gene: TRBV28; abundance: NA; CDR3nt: TGTGCCAGCACCCCGGGCAGTCTCTCCTACGAGCAGTACTTC; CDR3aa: CASTPGSLSYEQYF
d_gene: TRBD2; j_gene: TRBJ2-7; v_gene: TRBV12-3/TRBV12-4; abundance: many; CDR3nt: TGTGCCAGCAGCCCCCTAGGAGCGGGAGCGGGGGAGCAGTACTTC; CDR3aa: CASSPLGAGAGEQYF
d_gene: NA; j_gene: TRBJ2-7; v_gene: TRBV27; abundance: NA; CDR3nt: TGTGCCAGCATGTCGGGAGACTACGACCAGTACTTC; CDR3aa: CASMSGDYDQYF
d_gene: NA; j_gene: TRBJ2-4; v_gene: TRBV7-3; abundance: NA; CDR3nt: TGTGCCAGCAGCCCGTCTGGGGACATTCAGTACTTC; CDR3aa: CASSPSGDIQYF
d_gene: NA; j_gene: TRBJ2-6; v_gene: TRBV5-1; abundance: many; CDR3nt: TGCGCCAGCAGCAGGTCAGGTACCCTCTCTGGGGCCAACGTCCTGACTTTC; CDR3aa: CASSRSGTLSGANVLTF
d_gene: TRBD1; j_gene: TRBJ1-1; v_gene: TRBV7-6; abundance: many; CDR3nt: TGTGCCAGCAGCCCTGACAGGGGGCTTCGGGACACTGAAGCTTTCTTT; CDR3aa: CASSPDRGLRDTEAFF
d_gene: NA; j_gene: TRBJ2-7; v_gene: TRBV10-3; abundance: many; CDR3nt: TGTGCCATCAGTGAGTCTGGGCGGGTCAGGGGAGAGCAGTACTTC; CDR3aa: CAISESGRVRGEQYF
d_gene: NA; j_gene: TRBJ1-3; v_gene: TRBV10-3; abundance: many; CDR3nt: TGTGCCATCAGTGAGGCTTCTGGAAACACCATATATTTT; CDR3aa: CAISEASGNTIYF
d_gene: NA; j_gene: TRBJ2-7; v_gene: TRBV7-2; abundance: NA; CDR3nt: TGTGCCAGCAGTGTCTCCGGGACACCCCACTACGAGCAGTACTTC; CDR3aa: CASSVSGTPHYEQYF
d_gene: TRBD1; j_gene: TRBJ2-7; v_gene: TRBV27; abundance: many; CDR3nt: TGTGCCAGCCCCTCGGCACAGGGGGTCTTCTACGAGCAGTACTTC; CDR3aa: CASPSAQGVFYEQYF
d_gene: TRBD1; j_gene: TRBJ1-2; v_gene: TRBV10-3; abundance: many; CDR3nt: TGTGCCATCAGTGCGGACAGGAACTATGGCTACACCTTC; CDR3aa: CAISADRNYGYTF
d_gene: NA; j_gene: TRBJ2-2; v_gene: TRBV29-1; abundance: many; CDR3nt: TGCAGCGTGCTAGCGAGCACCGGGGAGCTGTTTTTT; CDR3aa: CSVLASTGELFF
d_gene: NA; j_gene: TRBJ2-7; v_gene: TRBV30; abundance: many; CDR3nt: TGTGCCTGGAGTGTACGGGGGATTGGGCAGTACTTC; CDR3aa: CAWSVRGIGQYF
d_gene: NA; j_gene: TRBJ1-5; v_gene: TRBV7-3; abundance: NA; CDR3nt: TGTGCCAGCAGCTTCGCCATACAGCCCCAGCATTTT; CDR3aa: CASSFAIQPQHF
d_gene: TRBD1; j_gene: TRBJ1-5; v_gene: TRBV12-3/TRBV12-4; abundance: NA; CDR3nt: TGTGCCAGCAGTTTTCGAGATCGGGACAGGTCGAATCAGCCCCAGCATTTT; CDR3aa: CASSFRDRDRSNQPQHF
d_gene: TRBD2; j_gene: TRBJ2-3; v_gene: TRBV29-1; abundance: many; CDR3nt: TGCAGCGTTGAGGCGTTGGTAGCGGGAGATACGCAGTATTTT; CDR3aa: CSVEALVAGDTQYF
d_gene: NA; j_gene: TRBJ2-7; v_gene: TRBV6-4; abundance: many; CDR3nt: TGTGCCAGCAGTGACTATTATACGGGAGTAAGCTACGAGCAGTACTTC; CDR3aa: CASSDYYTGVSYEQYF
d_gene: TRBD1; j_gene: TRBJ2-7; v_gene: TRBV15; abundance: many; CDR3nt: TGTGCCACCAGCAGAGCCGAGACAGGGTATCAAGGCGAGCAGTACTTC; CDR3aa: CATSRAETGYQGEQYF
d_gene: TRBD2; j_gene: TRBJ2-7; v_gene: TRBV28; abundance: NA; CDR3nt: TGTGCCAGCAGTTTCCTGGGACTAGCGGGAGGGCAGTACTTC; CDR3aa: CASSFLGLAGGQYF
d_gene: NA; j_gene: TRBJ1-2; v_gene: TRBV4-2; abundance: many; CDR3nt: TGTGCCAGCAGCCAAGACGGGCACTCCTCAATCTCTGGCTACACCTTC; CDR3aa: CASSQDGHSSISGYTF
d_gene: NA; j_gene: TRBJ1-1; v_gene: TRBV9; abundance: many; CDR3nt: TGTGCCAGCAGCCAGGGACAGAACACTGAAGCTTTCTTT; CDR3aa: CASSQGQNTEAFF
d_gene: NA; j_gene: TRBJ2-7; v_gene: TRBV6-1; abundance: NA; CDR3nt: TGTGCCAGCAGTGAAGCGGGACCGTCACTCTCCGAGCAGTACTTC; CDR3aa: CASSEAGPSLSEQYF
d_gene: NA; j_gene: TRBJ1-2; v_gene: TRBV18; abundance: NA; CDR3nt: TGTGCCAGCTCACCACGCGCTAACTATGGCTACACCTTC; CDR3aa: CASSPRANYGYTF
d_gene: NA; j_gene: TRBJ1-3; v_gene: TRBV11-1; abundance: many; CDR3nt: TGTGCCAGCAGCTTCACAGGGTCCGGAAACACCATATATTTT; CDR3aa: CASSFTGSGNTIYF
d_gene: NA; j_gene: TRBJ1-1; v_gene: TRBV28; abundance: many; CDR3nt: TGTGCCAGCAGTTTATCCCCTGGTGAAGCTTTCTTT; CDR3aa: CASSLSPGEAFF
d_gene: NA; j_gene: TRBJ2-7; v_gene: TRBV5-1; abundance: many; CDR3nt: TGCGCCAGCAGCTTGGGGGGCAGGGAGTACGAGCAGTACTTC; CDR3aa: CASSLGGREYEQYF
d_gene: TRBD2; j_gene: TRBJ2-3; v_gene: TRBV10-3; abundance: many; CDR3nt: TGTGCCATCAAGGATAGCGGGAGGGCAGATACGCAGTATTTT; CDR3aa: CAIKDSGRADTQYF
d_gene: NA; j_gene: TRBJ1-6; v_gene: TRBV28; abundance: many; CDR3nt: TGTGCCAGCAGTAATAGACAGATTTCACCCCTCCACTTT; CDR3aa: CASSNRQISPLHF
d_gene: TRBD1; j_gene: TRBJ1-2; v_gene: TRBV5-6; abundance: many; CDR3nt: TGTGCCAGCAGCGGCGGGACAGGGGGCCTTGGCTATGGCTACACCTTC; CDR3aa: CASSGGTGGLGYGYTF
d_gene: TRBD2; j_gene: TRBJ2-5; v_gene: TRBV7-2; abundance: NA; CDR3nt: TGTGCCAGCAGCCTCCAACTAGCGGGGGGGCCCGAGACCCAGTACTTC; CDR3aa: CASSLQLAGGPETQYF
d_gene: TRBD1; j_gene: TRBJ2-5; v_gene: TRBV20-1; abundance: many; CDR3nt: TGCAGTGCTAGAGATGGACAGGGAGGTAGAGAGACCCAGTACTTC; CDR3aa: CSARDGQGGRETQYF
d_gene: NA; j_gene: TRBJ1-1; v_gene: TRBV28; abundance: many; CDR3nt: TGTGCCAGCAGTTTTCGAGATTCCCAGGACATGGAAGCTTTCTTT; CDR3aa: CASSFRDSQDMEAFF
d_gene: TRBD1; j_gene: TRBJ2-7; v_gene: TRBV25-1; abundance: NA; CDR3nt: TGTGCCAGCCAACCCAGGGGGCCAAGTTCCTACGAGCAGTACTTC; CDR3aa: CASQPRGPSSYEQYF
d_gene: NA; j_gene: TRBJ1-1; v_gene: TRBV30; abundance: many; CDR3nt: TGTGCCTGGAGTACAGCAGGCCCCGGAATGAACACTGAAGCTTTCTTT; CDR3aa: CAWSTAGPGMNTEAFF
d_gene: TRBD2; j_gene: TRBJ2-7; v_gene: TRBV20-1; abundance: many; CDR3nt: TGCAGTGCTAGAGTCGGGAGGGCCTTCTTGAACGAGCAGTACTTC; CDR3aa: CSARVGRAFLNEQYF
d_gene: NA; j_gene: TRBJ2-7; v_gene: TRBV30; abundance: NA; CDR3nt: TGTGCCTGGAAAGGGAATTACGAGCAGTACTTC; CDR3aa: CAWKGNYEQYF
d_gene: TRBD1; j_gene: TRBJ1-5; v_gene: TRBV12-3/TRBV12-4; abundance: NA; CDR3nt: TGTGCCAGCAGCTACCGGGACAGCAGAGATCAGCCCCAGCATTTT; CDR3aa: CASSYRDSRDQPQHF
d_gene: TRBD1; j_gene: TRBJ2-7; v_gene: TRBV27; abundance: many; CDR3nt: TGTGCCAGCAGTAGCAGCCAGGGGGCCTACGAGCAGTACTTC; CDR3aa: CASSSSQGAYEQYF